This T cell receptor (beta chain) was captured by sequencing in a study of human T cells and chemical hapten exposure. Whole-study context: Patches with 0.01% DPC went on the upper back, and the tests were read at 6 days. Broader study findings: Compared to controls, expanded TCRs made significantly more large clusters of similar CDR3s.

The CDR3 has 13 residues. V lost 5 bases, J lost 5 bases, and 11 bases lay in between. Germline loops: CDR1 KGHDR, CDR2 SFDVKD. Regarding time point: patch test 2, 6 weeks after DPC sensitization. The treatment is: therapeutic diphenylcyclopropenone sensitization with weekly scalp DPC. Whole blood, unfractionated, served as the material for total RNA extraction. This clonotype appeared many times. Its antigen is not known. TCRdb redid the calling of the RACE reads with MiXCR, one entry per CDR3 protein. The data show roughly 40,000 distinct CDR3 sequences, approximately 9.7% seen once. This material consisted of whole blood, taken in connection with sensitization to the hapten diphenylcyclopropenone (DPC). This clonotype was sampled from a woman in her twenties or thirties with alopecia areata. Some clones in this sample may be carry-over from other donors' samples. The chain employs TRBV24-1 and TRBJ1-1, with TRBD1 as a possible D gene (6 bases). The CDR3 DNA sequence: TGTGCCACCAGTGCACAGGGAAGGACTGAAGCTTTCTTT. Its protein is CATSAQGRTEAFF.